The rows below give T cell receptor beta chains drawn from one sample of a study of cytomegalovirus exposure and HLA in healthy donors. This table comes from immunoSEQ multiplex PCR, and its TCRdb copy is limited to in-frame clones, with some not included. The sample lists 150,000 to 200,000 clones; less than 80% were seen once. The sample was PBMCs. The receptors were gathered from a woman between 25 and 40 years old in good health and CMV-seropositive. Each CDR3 is given with its conserved first and last residue.

cdr3_aa,v_call,cdr3_length,j_call
CASSHGQGFSYEQYF,TRBV4-1,15,TRBJ2-7
CASSLGFGGNQPQHF,TRBV7-8,15,TRBJ1-5
CASSFPGGTQYF,TRBV7-6,12,TRBJ2-5
CASSHRRILNTEAFF,TRBV7-8,15,TRBJ1-1
CASSTGQGPYNEQFF,TRBV6-5,15,TRBJ2-1
CASSPSSEQFF,TRBV6-5,11,TRBJ2-1
CASSFLGRDYEQYF,TRBV27,14,TRBJ2-7
CASSRYVGEQYF,TRBV14,12,TRBJ2-7
CASSSRTGISYGYTF,TRBV11-2,15,TRBJ1-2
CASSVEEGRGNSPLHF,TRBV9,16,TRBJ1-6
CASSPSLTSENEQFF,TRBV4-1,15,TRBJ2-1
CASSQGQGDEQYF,TRBV4-1,13,TRBJ2-7
CASSSDRANYGYTF,TRBV2,14,TRBJ1-2
CASSFLASVNEQYF,TRBV7-2,14,TRBJ2-7
CASSVLAGGGNEQFF,TRBV6-1,15,TRBJ2-1
CASSLGGQGNEQYF,TRBV13,14,TRBJ2-7
CASSPGTSGGSGELFF,TRBV11-2,16,TRBJ2-2